Listed here are 29 T cell receptor beta chains from one sample, sequenced in a study of T cells in Graves' hyperthyroidism and ophthalmopathy. RNA transcripts were the template for amplifying TCR beta CDR3 regions. The primer set for the first-round RT-PCR of the TCR CDR3 was HTBI. TCRdb reprocessed the multiplex PCR reads with MiXCR, giving one entry per CDR3 protein. In the table there are about 380,000 distinct CDR3 sequences, 18% of which are singletons. Specimen: blood. The receptor set was obtained from a man aged 18 to 30 with Graves' ophthalmopathy.

The genes are TRBV7-9 and TRBJ2-1, with 8 bases matching TRBD1. The V segment lost 8 bases and the J segment 3 bases; nucleotides outside the gene matches: 18. Germline V CDR1 and CDR2: SEHNR, FQNEAQ (reference sequence). CDR3 length equals 18 residues. CDR3 residues: CASSPPNVAGGRYNEQFF. The DNA for the CDR3 is TGTGCCAGCTCACCACCAAACGTCGCAGGGGGCCGCTACAATGAGCAGTTCTTC. The full variable domain, completed using reference TRBV7-9 and TRBJ2-1, is DTGVSQNPRHKITKRGQNVTFRCDPISEHNRLYWYRQTLGQGPEFLTYFQNEAQLEKSRLLSDRFSAERPKGSFSTLEIQRTEQGDSAMYLCASSPPNVAGGRYNEQFFGPGTRLTVL.

This clonotype showed up just a few times. The gene calls are TRBV20-1 and TRBJ2-5; D possibly corresponds to TRBD1 (6 bases). Germline-derived CDR1 and CDR2 are DFQATT and SNEGSKA (reference sequence). The CDR3 has 14 amino acids. V shed 1 base and J shed 5 bases, with 14 bases lying between them. The CDR3 DNA reads as TGCAGTGCTAGAGCTACAGGGCCGCGGGAGACCCAGTACTTC. Its translation is CSARATGPRETQYF.

This clonotype showed up many times. The chain links TRBV18 to TRBJ1-1; a weak D match, TRBD1 (5 bases). Germline CDR1 is KGHSH and CDR2 is LQKENI. The CDR3 loop spans 16 amino acids. Trimming removed 0 bases from V and 0 bases from J, with 11 bases in between. This CDR3 is CASSPPIRGMNTEAFF. The DNA for the CDR3 is TGTGCCAGCTCACCACCGATACGGGGGATGAACACTGAAGCTTTCTTT. The full variable domain, with the rest looked up from reference TRBV18 and TRBJ1-1, is NAGVMQNPRHLVRRRGQEARLRCSPMKGHSHVYWYRQLPEEGLKFMVYLQKENIIDESGMPKERFSAEFPKEGPSILRIQQVVRGDSAAYFCASSPPIRGMNTEAFFGQGTRLTVV.

This clonotype came up many times. The V and J genes are TRBV2 and TRBJ2-7; D not certain. V was shortened by 9 bases and J by 2 bases, with 17 bases between the two germline ends. CDR1 is SNHLY and CDR2 is FYNNEI in the germline V gene. The CDR3 totals 14 residues. For the CDR3, the DNA is TGTGCCAGTAAGTCCGAGACAACTACCTACGAGCAGTACTTC. It is translated as CASKSETTTYEQYF. The variable domain in full, completed from reference TRBV2 and TRBJ2-7, reads EPEVTQTPSHQVTQMGQEVILRCVPISNHLYFYWYRQILGQKVEFLVSFYNNEISEKSEIFDDQFSVERPDGSNFTLKIRSTKLEDSAMYFCASKSETTTYEQYFGPGTRLTVT.

J is TRBJ1-3 and V is TRBV7-2, with 7 nucleotides matching TRBD1. CDR1 and CDR2 from the germline V gene are SGHTA and FQGNSA. J was trimmed by 0 bases and V by 6 bases; bases with no gene match: 11. The CDR3 covers 17 residues. The CDR3 reads CASSLTTGPSSGNTIYF. The CDR3 nucleotides read TGTGCCAGCAGTTTGACGACAGGGCCAAGCTCTGGAAACACCATATATTTT. The whole variable domain, remainder taken from reference TRBV7-2 and TRBJ1-3, is GAGVSQSPSNKVTEKGKDVELRCDPISGHTALYWYRQSLGQGLEFLIYFQGNSAPDKSGLPSDRFSAERTGGSVSTLTIQRTQQEDSAVYLCASSLTTGPSSGNTIYFGEGSWLTVV.

Ten or more counts support this clonotype. The chain employs TRBV20-1 and TRBJ2-7; D is unresolved. From germline, CDR1 is DFQATT and CDR2 SNEGSKA (reference sequence). The CDR3 is made up of 14 amino acids. Deletions cut 3 bases from V and 3 bases from J, with 15 bases between. The CDR3 loop reads CSASDGNWDYEQYF. In nucleotides, the CDR3 is TGCAGTGCTAGTGACGGTAATTGGGACTACGAGCAGTACTTC.

This clonotype was seen more than once but under ten times. The chain recombines TRBV18 with TRBJ2-5; 8 nucleotides line up with TRBD2. V lost 6 bases, J lost 3 bases, and 6 bases stayed unmatched. Germline V gene data show CDR1 as KGHSH and CDR2 as LQKENI. This CDR3 region has 14 residues. CDR3 DNA: TGTGCCAGCTCCCTTAGCGGGGAAAAAGAGACCCAGTACTTC. Amino acids: CASSLSGEKETQYF. The full variable domain, completed using reference TRBV18 and TRBJ2-5, is NAGVMQNPRHLVRRRGQEARLRCSPMKGHSHVYWYRQLPEEGLKFMVYLQKENIIDESGMPKERFSAEFPKEGPSILRIQQVVRGDSAAYFCASSLSGEKETQYFGPGTRLLVL.

This clonotype was picked up a small number of times. The genes are TRBV18 and TRBJ1-5; 8 nucleotides align to TRBD1. Germline CDR1 KGHSH, CDR2 LQKENI. With 0 bases clipped from V and 4 bases from J, the junction kept 5 bases outside the gene matches. CDR3 size: 16 residues. CDR3 residues: CASSPPGDRGNQPQHF. The CDR3 coding sequence is TGTGCCAGCTCACCACCAGGTGACAGGGGTAATCAGCCCCAGCATTTT.

The sample holds a few counts of this clonotype. The CDR3 spells CASSAGTSGTDTQYF. Here the CDR3 DNA reads TGTGCCAGCTCAGCCGGGACTAGCGGCACAGATACGCAGTATTTT. The chain combines TRBV18 with TRBJ2-3; 10 nucleotides agree with TRBD2. Trimming removed 5 bases from V and 1 base from J; junction bases left unmatched: 3. The CDR3 totals 15 residues. The germline V gene has CDR1 KGHSH and CDR2 LQKENI.

This clonotype was counted at least ten times. The chain joins TRBV20-1 to TRBJ1-1; 9 positions match TRBD1. The length of the CDR3 is 16 residues. Per germline, CDR1 DFQATT and CDR2 SNEGSKA (reference sequence). Trimming cost V 1 base and J 1 base; bases outside gene matches: 7. For the CDR3, the DNA is TGCAGTGCTAGAGTTCTGCTACAGGGGGCGAACACTGAAGCTTTCTTT. It encodes CSARVLLQGANTEAFF.

At least ten counts were recorded for this clonotype. V gene TRBV6-1 combines with J gene TRBJ1-1, with D tentatively TRBD1 (5 bases). The germline CDR1 and CDR2 sequences are MNHNS and SASEGT. CDR3 length: 16 residues. Trimming removed 3 bases at V and 0 bases at J, with 14 bases between. DNA for the CDR3: TGTGCCAGCAGTGAGGGACGGGCGGCACTGAACACTGAAGCTTTCTTT. Protein: CASSEGRAALNTEAFF.

This clonotype was seen repeatedly, ten times or more. This rearrangement joins TRBV28 to TRBJ2-6, with D possibly matching TRBD1 (6 bases). Germline CDR1 MDHEN, CDR2 SYDVKM. The CDR3 is 15 residues long. Trimming took off 5 bases at V and 0 bases at J, with 8 bases between the two ends. The CDR3 protein is CASSKQGSGANVLTF. CDR3 DNA: TGTGCCAGCAGTAAACAGGGCTCTGGGGCCAACGTCCTGACTTTC.

This clonotype has a handful of counts. The CDR3 is CASSLRTSGGQGDEQFF. CDR3 nucleotide sequence: TGTGCCAGCAGCTTGCGGACTAGCGGTGGACAGGGGGATGAGCAGTTCTTC. This rearrangement joins TRBV7-9 to TRBJ2-1; possibly TRBD1 or TRBD2 for D (10 bases each). The CDR3 loop spans 17 amino acids. Germline CDR1 and CDR2: SEHNR and FQNEAQ (reference sequence). Trimming took off 3 bases at V and 8 bases at J, with 23 bases between the two ends.

There are many counts of this clonotype. This sequence joins TRBV18 and TRBJ1-2; D ambiguous. CDR1 is KGHSH, CDR2 LQKENI, per germline. V lost 3 bases and J 8 bases, leaving 7 bases between the germline ends. The CDR3 has 11 amino acids. The CDR3 here is CASSPMDGYTF. The CDR3 DNA reads TGTGCCAGCTCACCCATGGACGGCTACACCTTC.

With regard to this clonotype: This may be a read error, as it is one base from a much larger clone. The rearrangement uses TRBV6-1 and TRBJ2-7, with 9 nucleotides matching TRBD1. The germline gives CDR1 MNHNS, CDR2 SASEGT. This CDR3 has 13 residues. Losses at the gene ends were 7 bases for V and 3 bases for J; bases not matched to a gene: 4. For the CDR3, the DNA is TGTGCCAGCACCCGACAGGGGGGCTACGAGCAGTACTTC. Amino acids: CASTRQGGYEQYF.

This rearrangement joins TRBV7-8 to TRBJ1-5; 7 bases are shared with TRBD1. Trimming at V came to 0 bases and at J to 6 bases, leaving 2 bases not matched to a gene. Germline V gives CDR1 SGHVS, CDR2 FQNEAQ. The CDR3 covers 14 residues. CDR3 sequence reads: CASSLARGRQPQHF. The CDR3 DNA reads as TGTGCCAGCAGCTTAGCTAGGGGGCGTCAGCCCCAGCATTTT.

This clonotype was recorded many times. J is TRBJ2-5 and V is TRBV2, with 7 bases fitting TRBD1. V was pared by 6 bases and J by 4 bases, with 5 bases of the junction left unmatched. Germline V gene data show CDR1 as SNHLY and CDR2 as FYNNEI. The CDR3 length is 13 residues. CDR3 protein: CASRGGAGETQYF. The CDR3, as DNA: TGTGCCAGCAGAGGGGGCGCGGGAGAGACCCAGTACTTC.

The table lists this clonotype with a few counts. The rearrangement joins TRBV9 to TRBJ2-1, with TRBD1 matching 9 bases. Germline CDR1 and CDR2: SGDLS and YYNGEE. V lost 0 bases and J lost 7; bases outside the gene matches: 11. This CDR3 is built from 17 residues. CDR3 nucleotides: TGTGCCAGCAGCGTAGGGGCACCGGGACAGGGTGGGAATGAGCAGTTCTTC. It encodes CASSVGAPGQGGNEQFF.

V usage is TRBV10-3 and J usage is TRBJ2-5; 8 bases agree with TRBD1. V was clipped by 5 bases and J by 5 bases; unmatched bases: 4. The length of the CDR3 is 13 residues. CDR1 and CDR2 (germline): ENHRY, SYGVKD. The CDR3: CAISLDRDETQYF. The CDR3 DNA reads TGTGCCATCAGTTTGGACAGGGATGAGACCCAGTACTTC.

This chain links TRBV18 with TRBJ2-3; D remains ambiguous. CDR3 size: 15 residues. Looked up from germline, CDR1 is KGHSH and CDR2 is LQKENI. The V end lost 3 bases, the J end lost 0 bases, and 10 bases lay between the germline ends. In nucleotides, the CDR3 is TGTGCCAGCTCACCTACGAGTGATAGCACAGATACGCAGTATTTT. Translated: CASSPTSDSTDTQYF.

Ten or more counts support this clonotype. The rearrangement joins TRBV4-1 to TRBJ1-6, with TRBD1 as a possible D gene (6 bases). Trimming cost V 0 bases and J 10 bases, with 13 bases left between them. Germline CDR1 reads MGHRA; CDR2 reads YSYEKL. This CDR3 is built from 15 residues. The CDR3 loop reads CASSQDRRGRSPLHF. The CDR3 DNA follows: TGCGCCAGCAGCCAAGACCGGAGGGGGAGATCACCCCTCCACTTT.

Only a few counts were recorded for this clonotype. The genes are TRBV14 and TRBJ2-7, with 8 bases identical to TRBD1. Germline CDR1 is SGHDN and CDR2 is FVKESK. The V and J ends lost 4 bases and 4 bases, in that order; junction bases with no gene match: 6. The CDR3 has 14 residues. CDR3 bases: TGTGCCAGCAGCCTCCGACAGGGGTATTACGAGCAGTACTTC. Translated: CASSLRQGYYEQYF. Filled out from reference TRBV14 and TRBJ2-7, the complete variable domain reads EAGVTQFPSHSVIEKGQTVTLRCDPISGHDNLYWYRRVMGKEIKFLLHFVKESKQDESGMPNNRFLAERTGGTYSTLKVQPAELEDSGVYFCASSLRQGYYEQYFGPGTRLTVT.

This chain connects TRBV15 to TRBJ1-4, with D maybe TRBD1 (6 bases). V shed 0 bases and J shed 3 bases, with 17 bases lying between them. Germline CDR1 reads LNHNV; CDR2 reads YYDKDF (reference sequence). CDR3 size: 18 residues. The CDR3 region has the DNA TGTGCCACCAGCAGAGATTATCCCCTGGGGACATCTAATGAAAAACTGTTTTTT. Protein product: CATSRDYPLGTSNEKLFF.

This clonotype was observed many times. The chain combines TRBV7-6 with TRBJ2-1; TRBD1 matches at 8 bases. The CDR3 spans 14 residues. Looked up from germline, CDR1 is SGHVS and CDR2 is FNYEAQ. Trimming took 5 bases from V and 7 from J; bases not matched to a gene: 7. Written as DNA, the CDR3 is TGTGCCAGCAGCGCAGGACAGGGTTCGAATGAGCAGTTCTTC. Its translation: CASSAGQGSNEQFF.

Turning to this clonotype: A clone one base away is much larger, so this may be a read error. The genes are TRBV20-1 and TRBJ2-7; D may match TRBD1 or TRBD2 (6 bases each). This CDR3 contains 14 residues. V dropped 5 bases and J dropped 2 bases, with 16 bases sitting between them. Germline CDR1 is DFQATT and CDR2 is SNEGSKA (reference sequence). The CDR3 coding sequence is TGCAGTGCTTCGGGGGCTACCGACCCCTACGAGCAGTACTTC. Its translation: CSASGATDPYEQYF.

This rearrangement joins TRBV7-2 to TRBJ2-3, with 12 bases identical to TRBD2. Germline CDR1 and CDR2: SGHTA and FQGNSA. V lost 5 bases and J lost 2; bases outside the gene matches: 8. CDR3 length: 17 amino acids. The CDR3: CASSHRTSGAHTDTQYF. The CDR3 nucleotides are TGTGCCAGCAGCCACAGGACTAGCGGGGCCCACACAGATACGCAGTATTTT.

This chain uses TRBV18 with TRBJ2-2; D gene uncertain. Germline assignment: CDR1 KGHSH and CDR2 LQKENI. V lost 2 bases to trimming and J lost 7 bases, with 11 bases between them. The CDR3 extends over 14 amino acids. The CDR3 coding sequence is TGTGCCAGCTCACCAGATTTCTACGGCGGGGAGCTGTTTTTT. Protein sequence: CASSPDFYGGELFF.

This clonotype was detected many times. The rearrangement links TRBV2 to TRBJ1-1; 8 nucleotides align to TRBD1. The ends lost 2 bases at V and 8 bases at J; junction bases unmatched: 7. CDR1 is SNHLY and CDR2 is FYNNEI in the germline V gene. The CDR3 sequence is 14 residues long. The CDR3 sequence is CASSETGGLKEAFF. The CDR3 DNA reads TGTGCCAGCAGTGAAACAGGGGGGCTTAAAGAAGCTTTCTTT.

This clonotype appeared a single time. The V call is TRBV5-5, the J call TRBJ1-2; no clear D. V lost 0 bases and J lost 3, with 6 bases in between. The CDR3 runs to 13 residues. CDR1 is SGHKS and CDR2 is YYEKEE in the germline V gene (reference sequence). The CDR3 DNA reads as TGTGCCAGCAGCTTGGAGTGGGACTATGGCTACACCTTC. This encodes CASSLEWDYGYTF. The full variable domain, rest sourced from reference TRBV5-5 and TRBJ1-2, is DAGVTQSPTHLIKTRGQQVTLRCSPISGHKSVSWYQQVLGQGPQFIFQYYEKEERGRGNFPDRFSARQFPNYSSELNVNALLLGDSALYLCASSLEWDYGYTFGSGTRLTVV.